This T cell receptor (beta chain) was obtained from a study of OX40 agonist ivuxolimab in advanced cancers. In the study overall: Ivuxolimab, which targeted the costimulatory receptor OX40 (CD134), was an agonistic, fully human IgG2 monoclonal antibody. Partial responses were achieved by three dose-escalation patients, of whom one had hepatocellular carcinoma and two had cutaneous melanoma. Intravenous ivuxolimab was administered to patients every 2 weeks at six dose levels: 0.01, 0.1, 0.3, 1.5, 3 and 10 mg/kg. In the dose-escalation cohort, nearly 85% of patients were male, and the mean age was roughly 60 years with a range of about 20 to 80. Prior anti-PD-1, anti-PD-L1 or anti-CTLA-4 therapy was permitted, and approximately 41% of dose-escalation patients had received checkpoint inhibitors. The paper covers the monotherapy dose-escalation part of the phase I ivuxolimab trial, which included N ≈ 57 patients. Peripheral TCRbeta sequencing aimed to test whether ivuxolimab altered TCR sequence diversity and caused clonal T-cell expansion. Among the approximately 50 dose-escalation patients, approximately 20 had hepatocellular carcinoma, around 15 melanoma, 9 renal cell carcinoma and 9 head and neck cancer. Points the paper makes about the study in general: In the 0.1-3.0 mg/kg groups, partial responders had among the lowest normalized peripheral clonal expansion, particularly in CD8+ T cells. Clonal expansion of both CD4+ and CD8+ blood T cells was observed from baseline to week 6 at doses 0.1 to 3.0 mg/kg. After ivuxolimab, expanded clones were on average more numerous among CD8+ T cells than among CD4+ T cells. Which antigens the clonally expanded peripheral T cells were specific for was not determined. Low levels of normalized T-cell clonal expansion were also seen in some patients who did not respond.

The trial excluded patients who had a history of autoimmune disease or who were on systemic immunosuppression. Peripheral blood for TCR sequencing was drawn from every dose cohort at baseline, at cycle 4 day 1 and at cycle 7 day 1. Samples were obtained from an open-label, multicenter, first-in-human phase I dose-escalation trial of ivuxolimab. Adults with locally advanced or metastatic melanoma, renal cell, hepatocellular, or head and neck squamous cell carcinoma were enrolled in the trial. Before TCR sequencing, CD4+ T cells and CD8+ T cells were sorted from peripheral blood as separate populations. For sequencing of the TCRbeta CDR3 region, genomic DNA was extracted from the sorted cells. The immunoSEQ Assay was used for sequencing of TCRbeta CDR3 regions. TCRdb took this table from immuneACCESS and kept in-frame rearrangements with V and J called. Such tables lack part of the clones; where checked against another copy, unresolved V genes explain under half of the gap, and the rest is unexplained. Recorded for this sample are tens of thousands of clones; 85% to 90% of them occurred a single time. Less than 2% of the sample is held by the ten biggest clonotypes.

With regard to this clone: The antigen this receptor binds is unknown. Per-base quality was not reported, and no clone a single base away is much larger than it.

This TCR derives from an adult with an advanced solid tumor such as melanoma, head and neck, liver or kidney cancer. This specimen was CD4+ or CD8+ T cells sorted from blood, taken in a trial of the OX40 agonist ivuxolimab.

DNA sequence: TGTGCCAGCAGCTTAGACATGAACACTGAAGCTTTCTTT. Its protein is CASSLDMNTEAFF. The chain was built from TRBV7-9 and TRBJ1-1, with the D gene not clear enough to name. From the cysteine up to the phenylalanine, the CDR3 has a length of 13 residues. The retained sequence is limited to the CDR3, 39 bases, with the frame set at the first base. From a lookup of the germline V gene (reference sequence), CDR1 and CDR2 are SEHNR and FQNEAQ. V was cut back by 1 base and J by 0 bases, leaving a gap of 3 bases between them.